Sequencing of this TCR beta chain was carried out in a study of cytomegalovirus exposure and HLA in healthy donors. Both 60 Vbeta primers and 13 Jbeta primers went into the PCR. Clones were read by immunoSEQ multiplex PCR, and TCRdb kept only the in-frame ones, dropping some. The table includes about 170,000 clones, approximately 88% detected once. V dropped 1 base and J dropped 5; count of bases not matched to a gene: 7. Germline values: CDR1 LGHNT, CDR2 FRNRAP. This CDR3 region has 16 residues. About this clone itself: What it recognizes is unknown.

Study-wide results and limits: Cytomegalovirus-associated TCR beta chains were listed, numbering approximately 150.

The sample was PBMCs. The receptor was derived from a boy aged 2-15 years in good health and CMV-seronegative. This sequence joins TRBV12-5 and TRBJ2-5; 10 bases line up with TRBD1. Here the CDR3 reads CASGLDLTGGFETQYF. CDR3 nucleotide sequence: TGTGCTAGTGGTTTGGACCTGACAGGGGGCTTCGAGACCCAGTACTTC.